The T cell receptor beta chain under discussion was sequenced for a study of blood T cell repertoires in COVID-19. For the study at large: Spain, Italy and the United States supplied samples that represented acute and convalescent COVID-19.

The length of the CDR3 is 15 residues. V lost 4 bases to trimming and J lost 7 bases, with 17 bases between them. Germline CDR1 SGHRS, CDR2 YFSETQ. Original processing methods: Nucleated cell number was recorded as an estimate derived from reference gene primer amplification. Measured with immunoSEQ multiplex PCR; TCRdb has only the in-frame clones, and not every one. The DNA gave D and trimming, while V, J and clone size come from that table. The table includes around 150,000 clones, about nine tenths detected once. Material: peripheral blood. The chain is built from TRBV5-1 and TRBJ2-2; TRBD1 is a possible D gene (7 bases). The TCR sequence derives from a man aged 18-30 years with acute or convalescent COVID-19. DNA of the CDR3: TGCGCCAGCAGCCGCCAGGGGGGCGCTAGCGGGGAGCTGTTTTTT. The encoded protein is CASSRQGGASGELFF.